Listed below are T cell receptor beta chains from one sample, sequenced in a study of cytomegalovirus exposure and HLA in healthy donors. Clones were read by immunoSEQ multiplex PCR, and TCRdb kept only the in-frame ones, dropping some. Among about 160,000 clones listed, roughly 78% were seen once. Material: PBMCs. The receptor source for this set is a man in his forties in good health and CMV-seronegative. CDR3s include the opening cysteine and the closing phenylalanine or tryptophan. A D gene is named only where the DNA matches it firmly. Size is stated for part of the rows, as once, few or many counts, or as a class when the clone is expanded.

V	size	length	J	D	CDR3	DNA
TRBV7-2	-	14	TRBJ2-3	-	CASGMRVNTDTQYF	TGTGCCAGCGGGATGAGGGTTAACACAGATACGCAGTATTTT
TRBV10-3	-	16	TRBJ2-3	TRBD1	CAINAGGTGWADTQYF	TGTGCCATCAATGCTGGAGGGACAGGGTGGGCAGATACGCAGTATTTT
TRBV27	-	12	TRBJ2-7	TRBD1	CASRQGSYEQYF	TGTGCCAGCAGACAGGGGTCCTACGAGCAGTACTTC
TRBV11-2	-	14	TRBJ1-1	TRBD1	CASRTGQGIPEAFF	TGTGCCAGCAGAACCGGACAGGGAATCCCTGAAGCTTTCTTT
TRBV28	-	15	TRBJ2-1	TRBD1	CASSQDRRSPGEQFF	TGTGCCAGCAGTCAGGACAGGCGAAGTCCAGGGGAGCAGTTCTTC
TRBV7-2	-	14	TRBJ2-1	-	CASTQGASRNEQFF	TGTGCCAGCACCCAGGGCGCTAGTCGGAATGAGCAGTTCTTC
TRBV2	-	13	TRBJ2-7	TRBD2	CASSREGPYEQYF	TGTGCCAGCTCGCGGGAGGGCCCGTACGAGCAGTACTTC
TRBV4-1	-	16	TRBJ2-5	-	CASSQEETALGGAQYF	TGCGCCAGCAGCCAAGAAGAAACAGCTCTAGGAGGAGCCCAGTACTTC
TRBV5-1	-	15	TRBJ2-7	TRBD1	CASSWGGTGLYEQYF	TGCGCCAGCAGCTGGGGCGGGACAGGGCTCTACGAGCAGTACTTC
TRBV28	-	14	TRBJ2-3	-	CASTAGPPTDTQYF	TGTGCCAGCACTGCGGGGCCCCCCACAGATACGCAGTATTTT
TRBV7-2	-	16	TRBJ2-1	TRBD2	CASSLGGLATYNEQFF	TGTGCCAGCAGCTTAGGGGGACTAGCTACCTACAATGAGCAGTTCTTC
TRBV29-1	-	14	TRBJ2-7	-	CSVGKGVSTFEQYF	TGCAGCGTTGGAAAGGGGGTATCTACGTTTGAGCAGTACTTC
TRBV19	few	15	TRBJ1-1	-	CASSVSGTSNTEAFF	TGTGCCAGTAGTGTTTCCGGGACATCGAACACTGAAGCTTTCTTT
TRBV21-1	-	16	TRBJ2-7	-	CASSKENGRGAPRQYF	TGTGCCAGCAGCAAAGAGAACGGGAGGGGGGCCCCTCGCCAGTACTTC
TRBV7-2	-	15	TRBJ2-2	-	CASSPRGSQTGELFF	TGTGCCAGCAGCCCCAGGGGAAGCCAAACCGGGGAGCTGTTTTTT
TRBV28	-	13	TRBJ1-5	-	CALRASGNQPQHF	TGTGCCCTGCGGGCGTCGGGCAATCAGCCCCAGCATTTT
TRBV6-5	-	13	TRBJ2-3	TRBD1	CASRYGQEDTQYF	TGTGCCAGCAGATATGGACAGGAAGATACGCAGTATTTT
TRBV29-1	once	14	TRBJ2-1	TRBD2	CSARLAGGTNEQFF	TGCAGCGCTCGACTAGCGGGAGGTACGAATGAGCAGTTCTTC
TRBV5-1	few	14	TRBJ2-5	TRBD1	CASSAGTGSETQYF	TGCGCCAGCAGCGCCGGGACAGGGTCCGAGACCCAGTACTTC
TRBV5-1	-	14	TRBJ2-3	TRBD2	CASTVAGNTDTQYF	TGCGCCAGCACCGTAGCGGGCAACACAGATACGCAGTATTTT
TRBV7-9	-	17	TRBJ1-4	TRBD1	CASSLWGTGQINEKLFF	TGTGCCAGCAGCTTATGGGGCACGGGACAGATTAATGAAAAACTGTTTTTT
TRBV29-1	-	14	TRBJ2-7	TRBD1	CSVWTGTGYGEQYF	TGCAGCGTTTGGACCGGGACAGGGTACGGTGAGCAGTACTTC
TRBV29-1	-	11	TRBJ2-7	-	CSVGRDYEQYF	TGCAGCGTTGGCAGGGACTACGAGCAGTACTTC
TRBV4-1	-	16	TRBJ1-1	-	CASSLRVSWEPHEAFF	TGCGCCAGCAGCCTCAGGGTAAGTTGGGAACCGCACGAAGCTTTCTTT
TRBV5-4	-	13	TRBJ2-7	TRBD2	CASSPSGSYEQYF	TGTGCCAGCAGCCCTAGCGGGAGCTACGAGCAGTACTTC
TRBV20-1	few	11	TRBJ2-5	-	CSALSGETQYF	TGCAGCGCGCTGTCCGGAGAGACCCAGTACTTC
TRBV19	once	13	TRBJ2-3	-	CASSIGPTDTQYF	TGTGCCAGTAGTATTGGGCCGACAGATACGCAGTATTTT
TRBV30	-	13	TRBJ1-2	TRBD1	CAWRSGGAGGYTF	TGTGCCTGGAGATCAGGGGGCGCAGGTGGCTACACCTTC
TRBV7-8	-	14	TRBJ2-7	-	CASSLGPGSYEQYF	TGTGCCAGCAGCTTAGGACCGGGGTCCTACGAGCAGTACTTC
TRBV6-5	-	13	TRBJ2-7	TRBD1	CASSVDRVYEQYF	TGTGCCAGCAGTGTGGACAGGGTTTACGAGCAGTACTTC
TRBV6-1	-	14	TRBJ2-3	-	CATASATFTDTQYF	TGTGCCACCGCTAGCGCAACCTTCACAGATACGCAGTATTTT
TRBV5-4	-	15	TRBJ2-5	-	CASSLGLGGRETQYF	TGTGCCAGCAGTCTTGGACTAGGGGGGCGAGAGACCCAGTACTTC
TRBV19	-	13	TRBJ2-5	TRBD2	CASTAVAGETQYF	TGTGCCAGTACTGCAGTAGCGGGGGAGACCCAGTACTTC
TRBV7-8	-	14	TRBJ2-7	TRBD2	CASSYTSGLGEQYF	TGTGCCAGCAGCTATACTAGCGGTCTCGGCGAGCAGTACTTC
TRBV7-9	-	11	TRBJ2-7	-	CASSSAYEQYF	TGTGCCAGCAGCTCAGCCTACGAGCAGTACTTC
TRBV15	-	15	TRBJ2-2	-	CATSRDLSVPGELFF	TGTGCCACCAGCAGAGATCTCAGCGTCCCCGGGGAGCTGTTTTTT
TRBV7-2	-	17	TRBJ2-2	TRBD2	CASSLDGTSGNTGELFF	TGTGCCAGCAGCTTAGATGGGACTAGCGGGAACACCGGGGAGCTGTTTTTT
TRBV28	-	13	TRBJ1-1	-	CASSLTRNTEAFF	TGTGCCAGCAGTCTCACTAGGAACACTGAAGCTTTCTTT
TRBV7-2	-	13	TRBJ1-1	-	CASNFGGNTEAFF	TGTGCCAGCAATTTCGGGGGGAACACTGAAGCTTTCTTT
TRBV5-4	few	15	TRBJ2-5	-	CASSLVVGPGETQYF	TGTGCCAGCAGCTTGGTCGTGGGCCCCGGCGAGACCCAGTACTTC
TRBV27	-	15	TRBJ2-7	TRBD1	CASSTTDRGEVEQYF	TGTGCCAGCAGTACCACAGACAGGGGTGAAGTAGAGCAGTACTTC
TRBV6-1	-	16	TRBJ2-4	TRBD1	CASSDMGRGNLGIQYF	TGTGCCAGCAGTGATATGGGCAGGGGGAATCTGGGCATTCAGTACTTC
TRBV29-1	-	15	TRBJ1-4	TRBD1	CSVGTPGQAYEKLFF	TGCAGCGTTGGGACGCCGGGACAGGCTTATGAAAAACTGTTTTTT
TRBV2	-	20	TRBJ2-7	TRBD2	CASSEGGVWLGSGAAYEQYF	TGTGCCAGCAGTGAAGGGGGCGTTTGGTTAGGTAGCGGGGCAGCCTACGAGCAGTACTTC
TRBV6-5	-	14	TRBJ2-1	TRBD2	CASRSGRNYNEQFF	TGTGCCAGCAGGAGCGGGAGGAACTACAATGAGCAGTTCTTC
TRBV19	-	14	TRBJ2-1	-	CASRKVGGSNEQFF	TGTGCCAGTCGGAAGGTAGGGGGAAGTAATGAGCAGTTCTTC
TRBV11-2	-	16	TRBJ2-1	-	CASSSARGSSYNEQFF	TGTGCCAGCAGCTCCGCACGAGGGAGCTCCTACAATGAGCAGTTCTTC
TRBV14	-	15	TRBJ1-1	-	CASSQVTGLSTEAFF	TGTGCCAGCAGCCAAGTAACAGGGCTGAGCACTGAAGCTTTCTTT